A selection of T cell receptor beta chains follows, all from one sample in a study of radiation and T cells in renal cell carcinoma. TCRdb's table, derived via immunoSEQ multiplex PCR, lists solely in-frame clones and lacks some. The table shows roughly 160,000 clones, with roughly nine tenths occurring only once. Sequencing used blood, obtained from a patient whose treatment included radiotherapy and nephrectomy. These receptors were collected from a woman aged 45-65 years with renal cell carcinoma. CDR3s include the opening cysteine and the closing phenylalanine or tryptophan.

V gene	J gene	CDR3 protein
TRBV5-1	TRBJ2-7	CASRLGPTDDEQYF
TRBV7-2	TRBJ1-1	CASSFHLNTEAFF
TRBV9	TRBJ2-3	CASSVDGSGGAGDTQYF
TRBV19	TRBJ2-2	CASSILWGTGELFF
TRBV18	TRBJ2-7	CASSPQGGYEQYF
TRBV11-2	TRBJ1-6	CASTITDSYNSPLHF
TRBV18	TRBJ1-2	CASSRTGYGYTF
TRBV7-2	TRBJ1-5	CASSLGRWSNQPQHF
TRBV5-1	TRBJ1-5	CASSLGVSNQPQHF
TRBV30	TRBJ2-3	CACARGFRQYF
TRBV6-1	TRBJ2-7	CASSGRGRRQTYEQYF
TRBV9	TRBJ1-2	CASSFGQGAGYGYTF
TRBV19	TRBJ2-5	CASSKTGVQETQYF
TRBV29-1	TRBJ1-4	CSVEKTGEKLFF
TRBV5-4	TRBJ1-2	CASSLDRGYYGYTF
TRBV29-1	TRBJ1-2	CSVEGTGTGVGYTF
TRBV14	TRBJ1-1	CASSQGRSSTEAFF
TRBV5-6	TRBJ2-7	CASHSRREQYF
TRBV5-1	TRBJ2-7	CASSPPVSPYEQYF
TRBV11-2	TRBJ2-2	CASSPVGTATGELFF
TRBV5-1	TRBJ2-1	CASGQGHLSYNEQFF
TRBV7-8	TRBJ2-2	CASSLAAVNTGELFF
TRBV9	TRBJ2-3	CASSVGSNTDTQYF
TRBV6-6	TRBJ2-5	CASTQRAQGGTQYF